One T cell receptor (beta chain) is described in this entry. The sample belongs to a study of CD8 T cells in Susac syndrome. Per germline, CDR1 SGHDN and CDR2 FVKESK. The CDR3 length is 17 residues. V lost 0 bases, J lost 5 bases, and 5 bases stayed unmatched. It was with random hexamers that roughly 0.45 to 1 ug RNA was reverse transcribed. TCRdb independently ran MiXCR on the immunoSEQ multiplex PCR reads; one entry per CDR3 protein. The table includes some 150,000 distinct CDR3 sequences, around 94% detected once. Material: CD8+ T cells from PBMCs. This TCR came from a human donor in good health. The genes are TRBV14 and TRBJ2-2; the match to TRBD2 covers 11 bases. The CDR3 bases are TGTGCCAGCAGCCAAGATCGGCTAGCGGGAGGAACCGGGGAGCTGTTTTTT. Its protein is CASSQDRLAGGTGELFF.